This T cell receptor (beta chain) is from a study of Graves' ophthalmopathy and Graves' hyperthyroidism. This clonotype came up many times. Germline V gives CDR1 MNHEY, CDR2 SVGAGI. The CDR3 is 14 residues long. J lost 5 bases, V lost 6 bases, and 2 bases had no gene match. From RNA, the CDR3 regions of TCR beta chains were amplified and sequenced. First-round RT-PCR relied on HTBI primers, and a second-round multiplex PCR came next. TCRdb processed the multiplex PCR reads anew with MiXCR; each CDR3 protein has one entry. The data hold some 210,000 distinct CDR3 sequences, with approximately 29% observed a single time.

The clonotype comes from a man over 45 with Graves' ophthalmopathy. Material: peripheral blood. The chain is built from TRBV6-5 and TRBJ2-2; 11 nucleotides agree with TRBD1. The CDR3 here is CASRGTGGTGELFF. The CDR3 DNA sequence: TGTGCCAGCAGAGGGACAGGGGGTACCGGGGAGCTGTTTTTT.